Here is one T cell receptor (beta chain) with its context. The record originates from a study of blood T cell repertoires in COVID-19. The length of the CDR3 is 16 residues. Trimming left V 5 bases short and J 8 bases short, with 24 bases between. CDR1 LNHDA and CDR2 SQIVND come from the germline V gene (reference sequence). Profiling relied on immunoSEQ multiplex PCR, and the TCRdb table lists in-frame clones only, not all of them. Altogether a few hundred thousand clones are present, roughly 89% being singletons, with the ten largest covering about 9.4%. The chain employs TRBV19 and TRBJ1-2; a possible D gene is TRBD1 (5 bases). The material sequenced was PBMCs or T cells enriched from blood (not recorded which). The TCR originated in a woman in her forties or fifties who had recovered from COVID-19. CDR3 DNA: TGTGCCAGTAGTCCCCGGCCCCCGACAGCCGGCGAGGGCTACACCTTC. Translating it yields CASSPRPPTAGEGYTF.